These 11 T cell receptor beta chains share one sample of origin, sequenced in a study of shared clonotypes between healthy human individuals. Using immunoSEQ multiplex PCR, the repertoire was profiled, and TCRdb retains in-frame clones only, with some absent. The table records about half a million clones, about 84% of them present only once. The specimen was PBMCs. The source of these receptors is a woman between 35 and 50 years old in good health. Some clones in this sample may be carry-over from other donors' samples.

The V call is TRBV28, the J call TRBJ2-7; TRBD2 aligns across 14 bases. Germline V CDR1 and CDR2: MDHEN, SYDVKM. CDR3 length: 16 amino acids. V was pared by 5 bases and J by 4 bases, with 7 bases of the junction left unmatched. This CDR3 reads CASSEGLAGDGYEQYF. The DNA of the CDR3 is TGTGCCAGCAGTGAGGGACTAGCGGGAGACGGGTACGAGCAGTACTTC.

The chain uses TRBV19 and TRBJ2-1; 8 nucleotides match TRBD2. The V segment lost 0 bases and the J segment 9 bases; nucleotides outside the gene matches: 4. CDR1 is LNHDA, CDR2 SQIVND, per germline (reference sequence). The CDR3 runs 14 residues. The CDR3 nucleotides are TGTGCCAGTAGTATAGATACCGGGAGGGGTGAGCAGTTCTTC. The encoded protein is CASSIDTGRGEQFF.

This clone was picked up one time. The CDR3 spells CASSPSTSGRGEQFF. The CDR3 DNA is TGTGCCAGCTCACCATCGACTAGCGGGAGGGGGGAGCAGTTCTTC. The chain has TRBV18 and TRBJ2-1; TRBD2 matches at 14 bases. The CDR3 totals 15 residues. The germline V gene has CDR1 KGHSH and CDR2 LQKENI. Trimming took 2 bases from V and 10 from J; bases not matched to a gene: 4.

This clone was seen a few times. The V gene is TRBV9, the J gene TRBJ1-5; 8 bases match TRBD1. In germline, CDR1 is SGDLS, CDR2 YYNGEE. This CDR3 contains 15 residues. J gave up 3 bases and V 2 bases, and 4 bases lay outside the gene matches. CDR3: CASSVTGQDNQPQHF. In DNA form, the CDR3 reads TGTGCCAGCAGCGTGACGGGACAGGACAATCAGCCCCAGCATTTT.

The chain links TRBV5-1 to TRBJ2-3; a weak D match, TRBD1 (5 bases). V lost 0 bases, J lost 4 bases, and 9 bases lay in between. This CDR3 has 14 residues. CDR1 is SGHRS, CDR2 YFSETQ, per germline. DNA for the CDR3: TGCGCCAGCAGCTTGGTTGGGGCGGCAGATACGCAGTATTTT. This encodes CASSLVGAADTQYF.

The V gene is TRBV28, the J gene TRBJ1-2; 8 bases line up with TRBD1. This CDR3 is 13 amino acids long. The germline gives CDR1 MDHEN, CDR2 SYDVKM. After removal of 8 bases from V and 1 base from J, the junction contained 3 bases not matched to a gene. The CDR3 spells CASGQGDNYGYTF. The CDR3 nucleotides read TGTGCCAGCGGACAGGGAGATAACTATGGCTACACCTTC.

The count of this clone is one. The chain is built from TRBV27 and TRBJ1-2, with 8 bases matching TRBD1. Germline-derived CDR1 and CDR2 are MNHEY and SMNVEV (reference sequence). The J segment lost 7 bases and the V segment lost 7 bases, leaving 8 bases of the junction unmatched. The CDR3 has 13 amino acids. CDR3 sequence reads: CASKARGLGGYTF. The CDR3 DNA sequence: TGTGCCAGCAAAGCCAGGGGGCTAGGTGGCTACACCTTC.

This chain connects TRBV7-2 to TRBJ2-7; D gene unclear. Germline V gene sequence: CDR1 SGHTA, CDR2 FQGNSA. V was trimmed by 5 bases and J by 2 bases, leaving 16 bases between them. CDR3 length equals 15 residues. The CDR3 bases are TGTGCCAGCAGCCCTCAAGGTGGCACCACCTACGAGCAGTACTTC. This sequence encodes CASSPQGGTTYEQYF. The complete variable domain, with remaining parts taken from reference TRBV7-2 and TRBJ2-7, reads GAGVSQSPSNKVTEKGKDVELRCDPISGHTALYWYRQSLGQGLEFLIYFQGNSAPDKSGLPSDRFSAERTGGSVSTLTIQRTQQEDSAVYLCASSPQGGTTYEQYFGPGTRLTVT.

This chain links TRBV29-1 with TRBJ1-1; possible D gene TRBD1, 6 bases. The CDR3 covers 13 residues. Germline loops: CDR1 SQVTM, CDR2 ANQGSEA. Trimming pared 4 bases from V and 4 bases from J, leaving 13 bases between. The CDR3 is CSVATPQGTEAFF. In DNA, the CDR3 is TGCAGCGTTGCGACCCCACAGGGCACTGAAGCTTTCTTT.

The chain has TRBV28 and TRBJ1-5; D is possibly TRBD1 (5 bases). CDR1 is MDHEN and CDR2 is SYDVKM in the germline V gene. V was clipped by 4 bases and J by 7 bases, with 17 bases between them. This CDR3 spans 15 amino acids. The CDR3 is CASSSPFQGSQPQHF. The CDR3 DNA follows: TGTGCCAGCAGTTCCCCCTTCCAGGGATCCCAGCCCCAGCATTTT.

This clone has only a few counts. The chain links TRBV5-5 to TRBJ2-6; 7 nucleotides match TRBD1. Germline V gene lookup returns CDR1 SGHKS and CDR2 YYEKEE (reference sequence). Trimming cost V 4 bases and J 3 bases; bases outside gene matches: 4. The CDR3 runs to 15 residues. CDR3 nucleotides: TGTGCCAGCAGCACTACAGGGGTTGGGGCCAACGTCCTGACTTTC. This encodes CASSTTGVGANVLTF. Drawing the rest from reference TRBV5-5 and TRBJ2-6, the complete variable domain is DAGVTQSPTHLIKTRGQQVTLRCSPISGHKSVSWYQQVLGQGPQFIFQYYEKEERGRGNFPDRFSARQFPNYSSELNVNALLLGDSALYLCASSTTGVGANVLTFGAGSRLTVL.